The source of this T cell receptor (beta chain) is a study of T cell repertoires in cytomegalovirus infection. Study-level background: Indications came from public TCR beta signatures; they pointed to CMV infection and to a matching HLA type. Study results and limitations: Ex vivo, HLA-C-restricted CMV-specific TCR beta clonotypes prevailed over the rest of the response. There were carriers of CMV plus the relevant HLA, and cumulative public TCR beta family frequency identified them.

This clonotype has a count of ten or more. The target antigen is unknown. The germline CDR1 and CDR2 sequences are SGHTA and FQGNSA. The length of the CDR3 is 13 residues. The V gene lost 2 bases and the J gene lost 7 bases, with 12 bases spanning the gap. TCRdb analysed the reads with MiXCR anew, one entry per CDR3 protein. In the table there are fewer than 250,000 distinct CDR3 sequences, 10% to 15% of which are singletons. This TCR was sampled from a human donor in good health (CMV status not recorded). Some clones in this sample may be carry-over from other donors' samples. J is TRBJ2-7 and V is TRBV7-2, with a weak D call TRBD1 (5 bases). Sample: PBMCs. CDR3 nucleotide sequence: TGTGCCAGCAGCTTAACAATCCCAGGGGAGCAGTACTTC. The encoded protein is CASSLTIPGEQYF.